Below, one TCR beta chain is given with its context. The CDR3 runs 13 residues. From germline, CDR1 is ENHRY and CDR2 SYGVKD. V was pared by 5 bases and J by 7 bases, with 5 bases of the junction left unmatched. Clones were read by immunoSEQ multiplex PCR, and TCRdb kept only the in-frame ones, dropping some. The sample records approximately 100,000 clones, approximately 90% being singletons. This specimen belongs to a study of T cells in tuberculosis. For the study at large: CD1B tetramers identified T cells specific for mycobacterial lipid GMM.

Sorting used thawed, overnight-rested PBMC stained with anti-CD3, a viability dye and GMM-loaded CD1B tetramer. The CD1B tetramers carried C32 glucose monomycolate purified from Rhodococcus equi. The V call is TRBV10-3, the J call TRBJ1-5, with 7 bases fitting TRBD1. This TCR was sampled from an adult woman with latent tuberculosis. The sample taken for sequencing was CD1b-GMM tetramer-negative cells sorted from PBMCs. The CDR3 region is CAISIDRAQPQHF. The CDR3 bases are TGTGCCATCAGTATTGACAGGGCCCAGCCCCAGCATTTT.